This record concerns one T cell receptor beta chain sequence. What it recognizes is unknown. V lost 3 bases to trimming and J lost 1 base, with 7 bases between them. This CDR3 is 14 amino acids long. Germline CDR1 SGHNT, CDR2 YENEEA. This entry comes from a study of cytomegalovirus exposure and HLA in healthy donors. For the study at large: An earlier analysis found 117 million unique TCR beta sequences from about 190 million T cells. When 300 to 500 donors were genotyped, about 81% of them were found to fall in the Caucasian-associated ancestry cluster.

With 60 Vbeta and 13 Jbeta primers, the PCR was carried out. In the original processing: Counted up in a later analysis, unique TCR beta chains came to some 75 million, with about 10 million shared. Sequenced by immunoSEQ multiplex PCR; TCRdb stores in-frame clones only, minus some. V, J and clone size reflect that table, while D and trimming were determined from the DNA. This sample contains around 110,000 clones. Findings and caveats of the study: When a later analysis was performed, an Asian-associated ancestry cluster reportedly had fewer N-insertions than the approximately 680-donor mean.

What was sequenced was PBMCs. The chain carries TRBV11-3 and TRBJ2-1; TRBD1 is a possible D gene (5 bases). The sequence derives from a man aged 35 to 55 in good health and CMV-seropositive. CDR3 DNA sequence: TGTGCCAGCAGCTTCGACAGTTCCTACAATGAGCAGTTCTTC. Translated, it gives CASSFDSSYNEQFF.